This T cell receptor (beta chain) was captured in a study of PD-1 blockade in classical Hodgkin lymphoma. Turning to the study itself: Nivolumab was administered to patients intravenously at 3 mg/kg every 2 weeks.

The V and J ends lost 0 bases and 3 bases respectively, with 9 bases between them. The CDR3 sequence is 15 residues long. CDR1 and CDR2 from the germline V gene are MNHNS and SASEGT. Study-level results: CD4+ TCR diversity, unlike CD8+, rose significantly by C4D1.

As regards this clone: Its antigen is undetermined.

There was relapse after autologous stem cell transplantation in every patient, and there was variation in brentuximab vedotin exposure. Classifying best responses yielded complete response, partial response or progressive disease. Using immunoSEQ multiplex PCR, the repertoire was profiled, and TCRdb retains in-frame clones only, with some absent. The data contain roughly 40,000 clones, about nine tenths of them singletons. The V call is TRBV6-1, the J call TRBJ2-1; perhaps TRBD2 as D (5 bases). The material sequenced was peripheral blood mononuclear cells (PBMCs), taken at baseline. The origin of this receptor is a human donor with classical Hodgkin lymphoma. CDR3 amino acids: CASSEALGVYNEQFF. CDR3 in DNA: TGTGCCAGCAGTGAAGCGCTCGGGGTCTACAATGAGCAGTTCTTC.